The clone carrying this T cell receptor beta chain was seen ten or more times. Its target is unknown. The sample is drawn from a study of T-cell memory formation after mild COVID-19. Overall study results and limits: Day 15 to 85 contractors were CD4/CD8 balanced; later expanders leaned CD4+.

The CDR3 loop spans 14 amino acids. V dropped 5 bases and J dropped 4; count of bases not matched to a gene: 8. Germline CDR1 and CDR2: SEHNR and FQNEAQ (reference sequence). TCR alpha and TCR beta cDNA libraries carrying sample barcodes and UMIs came from 5'RACE with constant-segment primers. TCRdb redid the calling of the 5' RACE reads with MiXCR, one entry per CDR3 protein. Of about 33,000 distinct CDR3 sequences in the sample, approximately 21% were seen once. This TCR derives from an adult who had mild COVID-19 (a few samples of this study predate the infection). Cell type and time point are not known. The specimen was PBMCs or a T cell subset sorted from them (not recorded which). The chain carries TRBV7-9 and TRBJ2-7, with 7 bases identical to TRBD1. DNA of the CDR3: TGTGCCAGCAGCGGTCCGGGACAGCCTTACGAGCAGTACTTC. Encoded protein: CASSGPGQPYEQYF.